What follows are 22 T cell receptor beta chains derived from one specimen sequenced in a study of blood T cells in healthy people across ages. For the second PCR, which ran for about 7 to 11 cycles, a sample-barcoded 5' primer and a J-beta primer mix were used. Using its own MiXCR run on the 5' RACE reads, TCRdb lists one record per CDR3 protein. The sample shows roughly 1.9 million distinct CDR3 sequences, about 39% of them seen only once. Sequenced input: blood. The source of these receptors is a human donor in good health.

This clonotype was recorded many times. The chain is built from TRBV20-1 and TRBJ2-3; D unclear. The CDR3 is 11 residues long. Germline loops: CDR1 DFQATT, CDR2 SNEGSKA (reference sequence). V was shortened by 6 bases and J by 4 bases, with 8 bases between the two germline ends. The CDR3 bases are TGCAGTGCATTCCCCGCAGATACGCAGTATTTT. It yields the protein CSAFPADTQYF.

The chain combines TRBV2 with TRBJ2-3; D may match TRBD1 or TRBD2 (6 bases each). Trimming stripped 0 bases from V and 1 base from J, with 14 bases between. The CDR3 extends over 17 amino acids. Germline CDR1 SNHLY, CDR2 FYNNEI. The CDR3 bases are TGTGCCAGCAGTGAAGCCCCCCACCGGGGGCGCACAGATACGCAGTATTTT. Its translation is CASSEAPHRGRTDTQYF.

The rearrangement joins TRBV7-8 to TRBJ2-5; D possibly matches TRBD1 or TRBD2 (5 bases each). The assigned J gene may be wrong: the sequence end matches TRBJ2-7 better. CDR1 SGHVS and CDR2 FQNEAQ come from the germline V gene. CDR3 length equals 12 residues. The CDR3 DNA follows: TGTGCCAGCAGCAAGGGACCCCACGAGCAGTACTTC. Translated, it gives CASSKGPHEQYF.

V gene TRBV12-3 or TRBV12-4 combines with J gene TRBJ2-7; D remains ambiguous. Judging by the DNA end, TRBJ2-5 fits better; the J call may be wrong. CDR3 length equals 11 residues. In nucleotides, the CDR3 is TGTGCCAGCAGTTTGCTGCAGACCCAGTACTTC. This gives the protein CASSLLQTQYF.

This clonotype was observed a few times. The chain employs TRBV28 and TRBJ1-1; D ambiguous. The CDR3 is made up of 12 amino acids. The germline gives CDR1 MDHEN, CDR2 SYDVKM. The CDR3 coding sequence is TGTTTCTCGCGCGGGGTTCGAACTGAAGCTTTCTTT. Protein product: CFSRGVRTEAFF.

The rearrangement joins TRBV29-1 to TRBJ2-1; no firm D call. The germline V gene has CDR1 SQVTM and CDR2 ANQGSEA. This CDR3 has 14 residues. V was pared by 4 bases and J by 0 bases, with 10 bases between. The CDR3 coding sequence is TGCAGCGTTGTCCAACAGTCCTCCTACAATGAGCAGTTCTTC. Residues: CSVVQQSSYNEQFF.

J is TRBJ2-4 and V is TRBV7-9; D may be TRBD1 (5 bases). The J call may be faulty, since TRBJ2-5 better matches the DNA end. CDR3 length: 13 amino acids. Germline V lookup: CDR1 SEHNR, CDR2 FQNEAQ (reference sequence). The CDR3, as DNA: TGTGCCAGCAGCTTACTTCCAGGGAAGACCCAGTACTTC. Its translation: CASSLLPGKTQYF.

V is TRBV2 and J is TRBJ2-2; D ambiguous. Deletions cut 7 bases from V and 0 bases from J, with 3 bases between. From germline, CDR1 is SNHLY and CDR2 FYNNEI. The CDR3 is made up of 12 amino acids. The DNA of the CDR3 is TGTGCCAGCAATGCGAACACCGGGGAGCTGTTTTTT. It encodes CASNANTGELFF.

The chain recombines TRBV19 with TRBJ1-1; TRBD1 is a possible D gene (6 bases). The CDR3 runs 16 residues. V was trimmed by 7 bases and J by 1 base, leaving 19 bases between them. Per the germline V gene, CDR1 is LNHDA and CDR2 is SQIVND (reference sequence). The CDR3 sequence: CASTDKGHLPNTEAFF. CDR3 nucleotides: TGTGCCAGTACCGACAAGGGACACCTGCCGAACACTGAAGCTTTCTTT.

The CDR3 region has the DNA TGTGCCAGCAGCCCTCGCGGGGGGGGAGGAAATGAGCAGTACTTC. This encodes CASSPRGGGGNEQYF. The gene calls are TRBV7-3 and TRBJ2-7, with 9 bases that match TRBD2. The germline gives CDR1 SGHTA, CDR2 FQGTGA. The CDR3 contains 15 residues. Trimming cost V 5 bases and J 7 bases; bases outside gene matches: 12.

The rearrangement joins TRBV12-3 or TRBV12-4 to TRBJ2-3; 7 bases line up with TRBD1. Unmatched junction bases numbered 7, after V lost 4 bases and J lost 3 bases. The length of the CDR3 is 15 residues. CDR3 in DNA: TGTGCCAGCAGTTCAGCACAGGGGTTGACAGATACGCAGTATTTT. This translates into CASSSAQGLTDTQYF.

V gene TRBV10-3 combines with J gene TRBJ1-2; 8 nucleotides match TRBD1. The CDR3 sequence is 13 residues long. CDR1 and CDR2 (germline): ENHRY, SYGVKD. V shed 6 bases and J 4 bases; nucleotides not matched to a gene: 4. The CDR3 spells CAISPGGSYGYTF. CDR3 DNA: TGTGCCATCAGCCCAGGGGGCAGCTATGGCTACACCTTC.

The CDR3 region has the DNA TGTGCCAGCAGCCGGGACCAAGACTACGAGCAGTACTTC. Translation: CASSRDQDYEQYF. The chain couples TRBV7-2 to TRBJ2-7; D is perhaps TRBD1 or TRBD2 (5 bases each). Germline V lookup: CDR1 SGHTA, CDR2 FQGNSA. V lost 5 bases to trimming and J lost 3 bases, with 11 bases between them. The CDR3 extends over 13 amino acids.

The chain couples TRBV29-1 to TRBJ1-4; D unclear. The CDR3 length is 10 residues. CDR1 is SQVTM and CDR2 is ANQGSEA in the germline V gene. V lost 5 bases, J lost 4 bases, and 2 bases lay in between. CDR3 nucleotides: TGCAGCGTTCTTAATGAAAAACTGTTTTTT. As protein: CSVLNEKLFF.

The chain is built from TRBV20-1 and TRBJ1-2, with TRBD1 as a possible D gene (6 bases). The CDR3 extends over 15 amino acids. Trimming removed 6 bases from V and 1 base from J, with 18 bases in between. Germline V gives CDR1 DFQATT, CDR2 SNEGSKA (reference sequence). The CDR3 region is CSARTAKADNYGYTF. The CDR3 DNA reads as TGCAGTGCGCGGACAGCGAAAGCGGATAACTATGGCTACACCTTC.

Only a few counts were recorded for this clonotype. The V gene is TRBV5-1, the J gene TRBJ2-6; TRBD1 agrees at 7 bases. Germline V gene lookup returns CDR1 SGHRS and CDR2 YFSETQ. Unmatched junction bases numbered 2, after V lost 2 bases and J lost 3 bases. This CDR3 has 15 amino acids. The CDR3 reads CASSFRGLGANVLTF. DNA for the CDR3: TGCGCCAGCAGCTTTAGGGGGCTTGGGGCCAACGTCCTGACTTTC.

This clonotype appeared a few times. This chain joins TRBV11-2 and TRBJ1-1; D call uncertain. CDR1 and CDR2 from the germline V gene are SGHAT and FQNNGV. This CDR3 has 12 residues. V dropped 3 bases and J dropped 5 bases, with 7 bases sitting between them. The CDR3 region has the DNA TGTGCCAGCAGCTTTTCCGTGACTGAAGCTTTCTTT. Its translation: CASSFSVTEAFF. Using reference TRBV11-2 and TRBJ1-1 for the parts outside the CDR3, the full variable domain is EAGVAQSPRYKIIEKRQSVAFWCNPISGHATLYWYQQILGQGPKLLIQFQNNGVVDDSQLPKDRFSAERLKGVDSTLKIQPAKLEDSAVYLCASSFSVTEAFFGQGTRLTVV.

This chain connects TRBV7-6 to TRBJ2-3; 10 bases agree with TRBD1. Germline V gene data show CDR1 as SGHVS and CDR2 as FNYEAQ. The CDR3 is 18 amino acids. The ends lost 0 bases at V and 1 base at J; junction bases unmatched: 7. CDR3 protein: CASSLAQGQGFGTDTQYF. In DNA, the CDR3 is TGTGCCAGCAGCTTAGCCCAGGGACAGGGGTTCGGCACAGATACGCAGTATTTT. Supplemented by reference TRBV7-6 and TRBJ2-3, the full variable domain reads GAGVSQSPRYKVTKRGQDVALRCDPISGHVSLYWYRQALGQGPEFLTYFNYEAQQDKSGLPNDRFSAERPEGSISTLTIQRTEQRDSAMYRCASSLAQGQGFGTDTQYFGPGTRLTVL.

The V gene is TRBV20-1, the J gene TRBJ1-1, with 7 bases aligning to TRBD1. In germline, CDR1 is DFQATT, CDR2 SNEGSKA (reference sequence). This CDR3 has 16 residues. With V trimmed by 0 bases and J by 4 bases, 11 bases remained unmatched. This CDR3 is CSARDKPISGGTEAFF. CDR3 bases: TGCAGTGCTAGAGACAAACCAATATCAGGGGGCACTGAAGCTTTCTTT.

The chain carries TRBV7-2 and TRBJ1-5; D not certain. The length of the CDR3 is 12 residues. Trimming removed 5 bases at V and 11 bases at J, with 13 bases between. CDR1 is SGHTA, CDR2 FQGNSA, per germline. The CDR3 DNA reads TGTGCCAGCAGCGCCCAAGATTTGACCCAGCATTTT. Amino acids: CASSAQDLTQHF.

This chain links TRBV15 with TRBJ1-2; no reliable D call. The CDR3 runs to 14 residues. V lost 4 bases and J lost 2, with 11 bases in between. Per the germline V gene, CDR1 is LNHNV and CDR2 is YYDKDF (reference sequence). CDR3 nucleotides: TGTGCCACCAGCACCCGGACGGGAAACTATGGCTACACCTTC. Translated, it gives CATSTRTGNYGYTF.

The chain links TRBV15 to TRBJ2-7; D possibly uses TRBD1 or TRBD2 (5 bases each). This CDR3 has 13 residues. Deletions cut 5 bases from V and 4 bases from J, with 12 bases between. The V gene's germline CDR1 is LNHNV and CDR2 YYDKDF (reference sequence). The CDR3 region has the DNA TGTGCCACCAGCCCGTCGAGGGGATACGAGCAGTACTTC. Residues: CATSPSRGYEQYF.